The rows below give T cell receptor beta chains drawn from one sample of a study of synovial regulatory T cells in juvenile arthritis. Some clones are missing from TCRdb's copy, which holds only in-frame ones; the method was immunoSEQ multiplex PCR. In all, the sample yields 8,000 to 10,000 clones. Sequenced: Treg cells from blood. The receptors come from a donor younger than 35 with juvenile idiopathic arthritis. Both conserved end residues are part of each CDR3. Rows give clone size only sometimes, using once, few, many, or a class for an expanded clone.

cdr3_aa,j_call,v_call,clone_size,cdr3_length
CASSQTSGAYNEQFF,TRBJ2-1,TRBV18,.,15
CASSADRGGTEAFF,TRBJ1-1,TRBV28,.,14
CASSLAGDTGELFF,TRBJ2-2,TRBV5-1,.,14
CASPPELALASYNEQFF,TRBJ2-1,TRBV28,.,17
CASTFYRGADTQYF,TRBJ2-3,TRBV5-1,.,14
CASSYSQGWSYNEQFF,TRBJ2-1,TRBV6-5,.,16
CASSIVAGTLYSNQPQHF,TRBJ1-5,TRBV19,.,18
CAISPTPAGDGTGELFF,TRBJ2-2,TRBV10-3,.,17
CATSRESDRGRGGYTF,TRBJ1-2,TRBV15,.,16
CASSPTGASTDTQYF,TRBJ2-3,TRBV18,.,15
CASSGTSSSYEQYF,TRBJ2-7,TRBV6-5,.,14
CAGGIGGSGANVLTF,TRBJ2-6,TRBV2,.,15
CASSSQGLARAGELFF,TRBJ2-2,TRBV28,.,16
CASRSPGGDNEKLFF,TRBJ1-4,TRBV12-2,medium-sized,15
CAISGQGAWQPQHF,TRBJ1-5,TRBV10-3,.,14
CASSLGLLSGYDTQYF,TRBJ2-3,TRBV28,.,16
CASSLYLKAADNYGYTF,TRBJ1-2,TRBV7-9,.,17
CASRGQGNTEAFF,TRBJ1-1,TRBV5-1,.,13
CASSPRWGEKLFF,TRBJ1-4,TRBV19,medium-sized,13
CASSLVGQGYEKLFF,TRBJ1-4,TRBV5-5,.,15
CASSQASGGGIGQYF,TRBJ2-3,TRBV4-1,.,15
CASSPRQGLNTIYF,TRBJ1-3,TRBV18,medium-sized,14